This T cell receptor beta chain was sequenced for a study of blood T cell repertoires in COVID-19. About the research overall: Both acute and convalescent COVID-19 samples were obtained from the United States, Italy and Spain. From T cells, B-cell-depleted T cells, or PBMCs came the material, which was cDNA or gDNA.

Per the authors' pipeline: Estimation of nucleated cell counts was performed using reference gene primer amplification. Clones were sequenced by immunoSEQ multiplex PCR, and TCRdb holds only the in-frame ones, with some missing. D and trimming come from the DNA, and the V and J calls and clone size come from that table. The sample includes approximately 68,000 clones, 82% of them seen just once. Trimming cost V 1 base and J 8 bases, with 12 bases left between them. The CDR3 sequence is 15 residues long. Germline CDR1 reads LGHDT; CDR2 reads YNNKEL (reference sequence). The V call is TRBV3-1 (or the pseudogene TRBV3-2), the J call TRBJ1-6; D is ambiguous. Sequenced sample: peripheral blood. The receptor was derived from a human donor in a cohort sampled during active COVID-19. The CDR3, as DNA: TGTGCCAGCAGCCAAGCTAACAGATGGGATTCACCCCTCCACTTT. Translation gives CASSQANRWDSPLHF.